The clone carrying this TCR beta chain has only one observation. Libraries were prepared by immunoSEQ multiplex PCR; TCRdb keeps only in-frame clonotypes and omits some of them. Found here are fewer than 250,000 clones, 70% to 90% of them singletons; the top ten hold around 24%. V was pared by 2 bases and J by 3 bases, with 11 bases between. The CDR3 sequence is 15 residues long. Germline CDR1 LGHDT, CDR2 YNNKEL (reference sequence). The source of the sample is a study of blood T cell repertoires in COVID-19. Study at large: The recovered donors of Cohort 3 showed two negative PCRs, clearance, or symptom resolution. Sources were T cells, B-cell-depleted T cells, or PBMCs; the material itself was cDNA or gDNA.

The clonotype originates from a woman aged 40 to 50 in a cohort exposed to, infected with or recovered from COVID-19 (not recorded which). What was sequenced was PBMCs or T cells enriched from blood (not recorded which). V is TRBV3-1 (or the pseudogene TRBV3-2) and J is TRBJ1-5; a weak D match, TRBD1 (5 bases). DNA for the CDR3: TGTGCCAGCAGCCAAACAGGCGGATACAATCAGCCCCAGCATTTT. Protein product: CASSQTGGYNQPQHF.